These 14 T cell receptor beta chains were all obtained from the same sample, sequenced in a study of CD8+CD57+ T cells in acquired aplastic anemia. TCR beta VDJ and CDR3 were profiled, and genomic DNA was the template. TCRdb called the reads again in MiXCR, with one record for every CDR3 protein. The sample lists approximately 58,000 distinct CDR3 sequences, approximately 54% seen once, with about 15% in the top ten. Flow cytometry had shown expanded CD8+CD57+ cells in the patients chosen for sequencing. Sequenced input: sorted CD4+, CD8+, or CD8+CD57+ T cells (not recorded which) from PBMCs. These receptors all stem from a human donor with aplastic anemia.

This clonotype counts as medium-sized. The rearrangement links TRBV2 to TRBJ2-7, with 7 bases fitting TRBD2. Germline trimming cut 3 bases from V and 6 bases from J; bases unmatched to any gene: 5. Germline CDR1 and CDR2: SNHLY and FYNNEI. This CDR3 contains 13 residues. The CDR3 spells CASSETTSREQYF. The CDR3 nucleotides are TGTGCCAGCAGTGAGACGACTAGCCGCGAGCAGTACTTC.

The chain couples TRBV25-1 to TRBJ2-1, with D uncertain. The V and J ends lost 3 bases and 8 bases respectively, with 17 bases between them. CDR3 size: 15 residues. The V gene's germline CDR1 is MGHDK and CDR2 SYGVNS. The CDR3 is CASSDRTTVEDEQFF. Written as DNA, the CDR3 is TGTGCCAGCAGTGACAGAACTACCGTTGAAGATGAGCAGTTCTTC.

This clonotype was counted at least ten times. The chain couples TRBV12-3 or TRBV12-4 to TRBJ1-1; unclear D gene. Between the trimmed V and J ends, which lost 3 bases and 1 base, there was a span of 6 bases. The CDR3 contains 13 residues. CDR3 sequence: CASSFGRNTEAFF. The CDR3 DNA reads TGTGCCAGCAGTTTCGGGAGGAACACTGAAGCTTTCTTT.

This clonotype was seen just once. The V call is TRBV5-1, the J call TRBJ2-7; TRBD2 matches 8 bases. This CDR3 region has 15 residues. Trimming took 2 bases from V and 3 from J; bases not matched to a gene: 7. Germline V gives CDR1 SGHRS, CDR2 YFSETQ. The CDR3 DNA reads TGCGCCAGCAGCTTAGAGGCGGGGGGAGACTACGAGCAGTACTTC. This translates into CASSLEAGGDYEQYF.

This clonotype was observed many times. For the CDR3, the DNA is TGTGCCAGCTCCCAGTGGGGGGCCATCTATGGCTACACCTTC. It specifies CASSQWGAIYGYTF. This chain uses TRBV5-6 with TRBJ1-2; tentatively, D is TRBD1 (6 bases). CDR1 and CDR2 (germline): SGHDT, YYEEEE. This CDR3 is built from 14 residues. Deletions cut 7 bases from V and 4 bases from J, with 17 bases between.

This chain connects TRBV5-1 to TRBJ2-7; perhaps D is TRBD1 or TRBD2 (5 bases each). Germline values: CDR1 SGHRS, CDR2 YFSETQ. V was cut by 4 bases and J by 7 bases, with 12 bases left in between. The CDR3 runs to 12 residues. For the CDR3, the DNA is TGCGCCAGCAGCAGACTCGGGGCTGAGCAGTACTTC. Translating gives CASSRLGAEQYF.

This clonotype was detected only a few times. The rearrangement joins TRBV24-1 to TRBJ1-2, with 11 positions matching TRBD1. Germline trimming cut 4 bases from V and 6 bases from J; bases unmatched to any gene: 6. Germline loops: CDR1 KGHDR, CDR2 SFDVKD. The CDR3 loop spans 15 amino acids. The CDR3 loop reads CATSESGTGGDGYTF. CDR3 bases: TGTGCCACCAGTGAATCGGGGACAGGGGGAGATGGCTACACCTTC.

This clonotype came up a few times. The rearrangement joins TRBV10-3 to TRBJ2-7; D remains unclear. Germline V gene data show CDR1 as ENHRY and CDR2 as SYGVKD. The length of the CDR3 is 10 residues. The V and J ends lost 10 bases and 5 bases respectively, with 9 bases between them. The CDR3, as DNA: TGTGCCAGCATGGTCCACGAGCAGTACTTC. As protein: CASMVHEQYF.

The CDR3 loop is CASSATSSQETQYF. The DNA of the CDR3 is TGTGCCAGCAGTGCGACTAGCAGCCAAGAGACCCAGTACTTC. The genes are TRBV2 and TRBJ2-5, with TRBD2 matching over 7 bases. The CDR3 is 14 amino acids. With 4 bases clipped from V and 1 base from J, the junction kept 3 bases outside the gene matches. Germline loops: CDR1 SNHLY, CDR2 FYNNEI.

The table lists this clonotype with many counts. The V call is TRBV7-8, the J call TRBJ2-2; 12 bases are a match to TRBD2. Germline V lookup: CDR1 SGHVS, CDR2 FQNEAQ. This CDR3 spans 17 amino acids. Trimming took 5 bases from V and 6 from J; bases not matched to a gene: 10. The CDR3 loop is CASSLRLAGVLAGELFF. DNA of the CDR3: TGTGCCAGCAGCCTACGACTAGCGGGGGTTTTGGCCGGGGAGCTGTTTTTT.

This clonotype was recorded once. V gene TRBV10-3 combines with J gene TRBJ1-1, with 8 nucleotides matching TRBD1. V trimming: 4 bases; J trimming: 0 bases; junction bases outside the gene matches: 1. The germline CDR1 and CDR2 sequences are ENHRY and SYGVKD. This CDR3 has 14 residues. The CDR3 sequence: CAISGQGLNTEAFF. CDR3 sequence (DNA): TGTGCCATCAGTGGACAGGGGCTGAACACTGAAGCTTTCTTT.

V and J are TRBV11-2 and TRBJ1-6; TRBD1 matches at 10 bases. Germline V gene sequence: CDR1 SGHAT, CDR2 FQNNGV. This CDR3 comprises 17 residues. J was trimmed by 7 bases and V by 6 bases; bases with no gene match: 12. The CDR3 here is CASSRGSTGGLNSPLHF. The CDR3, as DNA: TGTGCCAGCAGTCGGGGCTCGACAGGGGGCCTAAATTCACCCCTCCACTTT.

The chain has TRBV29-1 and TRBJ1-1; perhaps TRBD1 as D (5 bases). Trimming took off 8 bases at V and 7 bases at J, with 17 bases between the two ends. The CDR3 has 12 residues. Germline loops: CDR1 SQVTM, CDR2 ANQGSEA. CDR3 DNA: TGCAGCTTGGGCGGGGGATTGGATGAAGCTTTCTTT. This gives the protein CSLGGGLDEAFF.

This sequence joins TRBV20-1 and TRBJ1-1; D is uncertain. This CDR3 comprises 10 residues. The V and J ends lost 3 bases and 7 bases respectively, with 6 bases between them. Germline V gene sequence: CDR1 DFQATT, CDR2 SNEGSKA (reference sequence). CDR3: CSASENEAFF. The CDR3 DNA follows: TGCAGTGCTAGCGAAAATGAAGCTTTCTTT.